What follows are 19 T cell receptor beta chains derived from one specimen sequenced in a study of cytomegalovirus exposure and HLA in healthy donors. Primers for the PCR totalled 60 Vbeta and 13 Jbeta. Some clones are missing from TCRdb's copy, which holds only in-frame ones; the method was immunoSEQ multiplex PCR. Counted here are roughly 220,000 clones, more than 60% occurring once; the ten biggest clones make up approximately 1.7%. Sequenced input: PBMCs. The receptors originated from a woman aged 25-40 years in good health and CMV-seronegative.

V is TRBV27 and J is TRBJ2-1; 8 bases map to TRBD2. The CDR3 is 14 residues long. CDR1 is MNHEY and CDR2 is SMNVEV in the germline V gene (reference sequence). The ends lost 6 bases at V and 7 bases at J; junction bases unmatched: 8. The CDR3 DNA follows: TGTGCCAGCAGGCGGGAGGCCGGGGATAATGAGCAGTTCTTC. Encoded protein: CASRREAGDNEQFF.

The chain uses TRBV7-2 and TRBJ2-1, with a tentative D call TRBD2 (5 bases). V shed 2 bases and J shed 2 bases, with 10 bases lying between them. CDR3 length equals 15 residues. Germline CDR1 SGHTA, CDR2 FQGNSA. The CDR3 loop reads CASSLKDSAYNEQFF. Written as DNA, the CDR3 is TGTGCCAGCAGCTTAAAGGATAGCGCCTACAATGAGCAGTTCTTC.

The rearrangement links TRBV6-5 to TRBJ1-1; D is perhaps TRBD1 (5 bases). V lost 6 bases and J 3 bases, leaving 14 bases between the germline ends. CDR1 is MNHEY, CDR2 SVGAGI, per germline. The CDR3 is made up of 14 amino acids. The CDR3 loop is CASRLQAYYTEAFF. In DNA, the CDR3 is TGTGCCAGCAGGCTACAGGCTTACTACACTGAAGCTTTCTTT.

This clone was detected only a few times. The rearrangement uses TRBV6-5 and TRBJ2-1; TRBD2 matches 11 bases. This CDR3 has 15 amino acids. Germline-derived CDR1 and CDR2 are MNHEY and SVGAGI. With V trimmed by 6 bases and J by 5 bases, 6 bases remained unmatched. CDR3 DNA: TGTGCCAGCAGCCCAATAGCGGGAGGGCACAATGAGCAGTTCTTC. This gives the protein CASSPIAGGHNEQFF.

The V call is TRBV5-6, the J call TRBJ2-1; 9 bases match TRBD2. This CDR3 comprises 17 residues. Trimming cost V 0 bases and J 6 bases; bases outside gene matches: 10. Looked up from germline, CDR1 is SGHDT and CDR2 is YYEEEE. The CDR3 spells CASSLGGRLAGRNEQFF. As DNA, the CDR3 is TGTGCCAGCAGCTTGGGGGGGCGGCTAGCGGGACGCAATGAGCAGTTCTTC.

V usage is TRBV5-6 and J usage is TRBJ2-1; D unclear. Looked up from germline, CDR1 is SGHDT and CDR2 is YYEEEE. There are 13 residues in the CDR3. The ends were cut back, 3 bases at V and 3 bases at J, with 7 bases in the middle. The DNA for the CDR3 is TGTGCCAGCAGCTCTATGCTCTACAATGAGCAGTTCTTC. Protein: CASSSMLYNEQFF.

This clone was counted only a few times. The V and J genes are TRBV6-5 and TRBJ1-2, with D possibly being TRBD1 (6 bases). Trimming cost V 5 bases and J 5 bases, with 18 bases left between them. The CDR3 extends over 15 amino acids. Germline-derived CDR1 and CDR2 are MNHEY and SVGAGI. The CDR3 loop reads CASSGRGVGIYGYTF. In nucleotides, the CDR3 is TGTGCCAGCAGTGGCAGGGGAGTTGGGATTTATGGCTACACCTTC.

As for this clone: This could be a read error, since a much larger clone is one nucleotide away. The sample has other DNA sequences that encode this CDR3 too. CDR3 amino acids: CASSIDSYTQYF. For the CDR3, the DNA is TGTGCCAGTAGTATTGACTCATATACGCAGTATTTT. The J gene is TRBJ2-3, the V gene TRBV19; D not resolved. Germline CDR1 reads LNHDA; CDR2 reads SQIVND (reference sequence). CDR3 length: 12 amino acids. V gave up 3 bases and J gave up 7 bases, with 8 bases separating them. Using reference TRBV19 and TRBJ2-3 for the parts outside the CDR3, the full variable domain is DGGITQSPKYLFRKEGQNVTLSCEQNLNHDAMYWYRQDPGQGLRLIYYSQIVNDFQKGDIAEGYSVSREKKESFPLTVTSAQKNPTAFYLCASSIDSYTQYFGPGTRLTVL.

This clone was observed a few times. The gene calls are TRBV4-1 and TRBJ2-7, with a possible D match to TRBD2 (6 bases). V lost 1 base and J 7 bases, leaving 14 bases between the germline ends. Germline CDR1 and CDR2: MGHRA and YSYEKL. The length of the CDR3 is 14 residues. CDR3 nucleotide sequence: TGCGCCAGCAGCCAAGTAGGAGGGACGGGAGAGCAGTACTTC. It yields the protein CASSQVGGTGEQYF.

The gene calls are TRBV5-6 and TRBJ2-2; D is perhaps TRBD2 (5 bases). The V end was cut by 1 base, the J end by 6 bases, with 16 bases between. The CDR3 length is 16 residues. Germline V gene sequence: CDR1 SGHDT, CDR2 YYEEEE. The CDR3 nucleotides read TGTGCCAGCAGCTTGAGAGGCCTAGCAAGACCCGGGGAGCTGTTTTTT. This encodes CASSLRGLARPGELFF.

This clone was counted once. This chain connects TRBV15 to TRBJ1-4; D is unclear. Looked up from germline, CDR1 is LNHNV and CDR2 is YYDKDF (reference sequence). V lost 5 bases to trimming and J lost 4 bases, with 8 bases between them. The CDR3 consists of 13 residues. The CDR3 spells CATSRGYNEKLFF. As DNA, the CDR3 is TGTGCCACCAGCCGAGGTTATAATGAAAAACTGTTTTTT.

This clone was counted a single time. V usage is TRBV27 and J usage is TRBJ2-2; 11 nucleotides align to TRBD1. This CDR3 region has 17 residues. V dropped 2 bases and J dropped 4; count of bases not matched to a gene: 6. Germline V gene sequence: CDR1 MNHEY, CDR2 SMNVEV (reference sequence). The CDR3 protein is CASSLKGTGGITGELFF. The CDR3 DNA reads TGTGCCAGCAGTTTAAAAGGGACAGGGGGTATCACCGGGGAGCTGTTTTTT.

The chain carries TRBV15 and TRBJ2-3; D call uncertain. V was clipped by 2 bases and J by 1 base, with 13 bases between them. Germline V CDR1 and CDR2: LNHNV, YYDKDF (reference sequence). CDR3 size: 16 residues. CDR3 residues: CATSRFASAGTDTQYF. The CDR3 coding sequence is TGTGCCACCAGCAGATTCGCCTCCGCAGGCACAGATACGCAGTATTTT.

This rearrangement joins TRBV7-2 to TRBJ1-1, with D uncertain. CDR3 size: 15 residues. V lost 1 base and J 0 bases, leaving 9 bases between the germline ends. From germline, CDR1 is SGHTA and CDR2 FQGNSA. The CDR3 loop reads CASSLVAAMNTEAFF. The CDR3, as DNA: TGTGCCAGCAGCTTAGTAGCTGCTATGAACACTGAAGCTTTCTTT.

The chain's CDR3 is CASSDRVANTGELFF. The CDR3 DNA is TGTGCCAGCAGTGACCGGGTAGCGAACACCGGGGAGCTGTTTTTT. J is TRBJ2-2 and V is TRBV25-1; no clear D. Trimming left V 3 bases short and J 0 bases short, with 8 bases between. CDR1 MGHDK and CDR2 SYGVNS come from the germline V gene. The length of the CDR3 is 15 residues.

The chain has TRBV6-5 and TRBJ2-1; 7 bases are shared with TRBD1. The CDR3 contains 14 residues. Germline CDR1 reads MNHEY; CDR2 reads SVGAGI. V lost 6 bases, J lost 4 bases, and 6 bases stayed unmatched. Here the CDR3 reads CASSVPGQYNEQFF. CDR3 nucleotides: TGTGCCAGCAGCGTCCCGGGACAGTACAATGAGCAGTTCTTC.

CDR3 coding DNA: TGTGCCAGCAGTTTTGGCGGGAACACTGAAGCTTTCTTT. It codes for CASSFGGNTEAFF. J is TRBJ1-1 and V is TRBV25-1; D gene ambiguous. This CDR3 is 13 amino acids long. Between the trimmed V and J ends, which lost 5 bases and 1 base, there was a span of 8 bases. Germline CDR1 is MGHDK and CDR2 is SYGVNS.

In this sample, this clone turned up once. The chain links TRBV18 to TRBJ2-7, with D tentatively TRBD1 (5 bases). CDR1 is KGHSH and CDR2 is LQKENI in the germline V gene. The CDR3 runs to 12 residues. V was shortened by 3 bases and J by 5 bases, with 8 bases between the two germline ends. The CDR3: CASSPKGNEQYF. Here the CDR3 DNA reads TGTGCCAGCTCACCGAAGGGGAACGAGCAGTACTTC.

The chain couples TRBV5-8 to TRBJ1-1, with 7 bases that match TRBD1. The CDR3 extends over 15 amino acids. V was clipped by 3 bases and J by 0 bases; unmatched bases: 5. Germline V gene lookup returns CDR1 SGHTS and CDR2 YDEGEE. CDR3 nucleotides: TGTGCCAGCAGCTCACCAGGGGGATTGAACACTGAAGCTTTCTTT. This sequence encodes CASSSPGGLNTEAFF. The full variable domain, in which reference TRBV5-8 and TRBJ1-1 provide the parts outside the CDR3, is EAGVTQSPTHLIKTRGQQATLRCSPISGHTSVYWYQQALGLGLQFLLWYDEGEERNRGNFPPRFSGRQFPNYSSELNVNALELEDSALYLCASSSPGGLNTEAFFGQGTRLTVV.